One and the same sample provided the 21 T cell receptor beta chains below, sequenced in a study of blood T cells in healthy people across ages. A sample-barcoded 5' primer and a J-beta primer mix were used in a second PCR of roughly 6 to 11 cycles. Each CDR3 protein gets one entry after TCRdb re-called the 5' RACE reads with MiXCR. The sample lists under 2 million distinct CDR3 sequences; about 35% were seen once. Sequenced material: blood. These receptors all stem from a woman aged 30 to 39 in good health.

This clonotype was seen a handful of times. V usage is TRBV4-2 and J usage is TRBJ2-1, with 8 bases that match TRBD2. V was pared by 7 bases and J by 0 bases, with 2 bases of the junction left unmatched. Per germline, CDR1 LGHNA and CDR2 YNFKEQ. This CDR3 contains 14 residues. The CDR3 DNA sequence: TGTGCCAGCACCGGGGGGGGCTCCTACAATGAGCAGTTCTTC. Residues: CASTGGGSYNEQFF.

This clonotype has a handful of counts. V and J are TRBV7-9 and TRBJ2-5; TRBD1 might be the D (5 bases). CDR1 is SEHNR and CDR2 is FQNEAQ in the germline V gene (reference sequence). V lost 1 base and J lost 5, with 14 bases in between. The CDR3 contains 15 residues. This CDR3 is CASSLVSQGQETQYF. The DNA of the CDR3 is TGTGCCAGCAGCTTAGTGAGTCAGGGTCAGGAGACCCAGTACTTC.

The chain links TRBV10-3 to TRBJ2-2; no firm D call. The germline gives CDR1 ENHRY, CDR2 SYGVKD. The CDR3 extends over 13 amino acids. Between the trimmed V and J ends, which lost 0 bases and 7 bases, there was a span of 6 bases. For the CDR3, the DNA is TGTGCCATCAGTGAGTCGCCAGACGGGGAGCTGTTTTTT. It codes for CAISESPDGELFF.

This clonotype showed up just a few times. The V call is TRBV7-3, the J call TRBJ2-7; 7 nucleotides align to TRBD1. The germline gives CDR1 SGHTA, CDR2 FQGTGA. Trimming at V came to 2 bases and at J to 3 bases, leaving 4 bases not matched to a gene. The length of the CDR3 is 14 residues. CDR3 sequence reads: CASSLERTGYEQYF. For the CDR3, the DNA is TGTGCCAGCAGCTTAGAAAGGACAGGCTACGAGCAGTACTTC.

The chain links TRBV2 to TRBJ2-2; D is possibly TRBD1 (6 bases). The CDR3 is made up of 15 amino acids. V lost 7 bases and J 0 bases, leaving 12 bases between the germline ends. Germline V gene sequence: CDR1 SNHLY, CDR2 FYNNEI. CDR3 region: CASTGSGANTGELFF. The CDR3 DNA sequence: TGTGCCAGCACTGGGTCAGGGGCGAACACCGGGGAGCTGTTTTTT. Variable domain in full (rest from reference TRBV2 and TRBJ2-2): EPEVTQTPSHQVTQMGQEVILRCVPISNHLYFYWYRQILGQKVEFLVSFYNNEISEKSEIFDDQFSVERPDGSNFTLKIRSTKLEDSAMYFCASTGSGANTGELFFGEGSRLTVL.

In this sample, this clonotype turned up a few times. The chain uses TRBV12-3 or TRBV12-4 and TRBJ1-6, with TRBD1 matching over 11 bases. V dropped 6 bases and J dropped 8; count of bases not matched to a gene: 6. CDR3 size: 15 residues. The DNA for the CDR3 is TGTGCCAGCAGCCCCGGGACAGGGGGTTATTCACCCCTCCACTTT. Amino acids: CASSPGTGGYSPLHF.

The chain carries TRBV20-1 and TRBJ2-5; D is possibly TRBD2 (6 bases). Germline CDR1 is DFQATT and CDR2 is SNEGSKA (reference sequence). The CDR3 runs 16 residues. V was pared by 0 bases and J by 11 bases, with 25 bases between. The CDR3 DNA sequence: TGCAGTGCTAGAGATTCGAGCGGGTCCTCCTACAATGAGCAGTACTTC. Its translation is CSARDSSGSSYNEQYF.

This chain uses TRBV20-1 with TRBJ2-3; TRBD2 matches at 12 bases. V was pared by 5 bases and J by 2 bases, with 8 bases of the junction left unmatched. The CDR3 has 16 amino acids. Germline CDR1 reads DFQATT; CDR2 reads SNEGSKA (reference sequence). The CDR3 DNA reads TGCAGTGCTGGAGGACTAGCGGGAACTAACACAGATACGCAGTATTTT. This translates into CSAGGLAGTNTDTQYF.

This clonotype turned up a few times. V usage is TRBV5-4 and J usage is TRBJ2-7; D gene uncertain. This CDR3 has 16 amino acids. V gave up 0 bases and J gave up 2 bases, with 15 bases separating them. CDR1 is SGHNT and CDR2 is YYREEE in the germline V gene (reference sequence). DNA of the CDR3: TGTGCCAGCAGCTTGGCCGGTGGTCGACGAACCTACGAGCAGTACTTC. Its protein product is CASSLAGGRRTYEQYF.

This clonotype is a singleton in its sample. Mismatch with germline at one junction end may stem from a read error. The CDR3 nucleotides are TGTGCCGGCAGTTACGGTAGCTCCTACGAGCAGTACTTC. Encoded protein: CAGSYGSSYEQYF. The chain links TRBV27 to TRBJ2-7; D is unclear. CDR1 and CDR2 from the germline V gene are MNHEY and SMNVEV (reference sequence). CDR3 length: 13 residues.

This clonotype showed up just a few times. CDR3 sequence: CASSLESPSINEQFF. In nucleotides, the CDR3 is TGTGCCAGCAGCTTAGAATCCCCTAGTATTAATGAGCAGTTCTTC. The chain is built from TRBV11-2 and TRBJ2-1; D call uncertain. The CDR3 loop spans 15 amino acids. V was cut by 0 bases and J by 7 bases, with 13 bases left in between. Germline lookup yields CDR1 SGHAT and CDR2 FQNNGV.

This clonotype was counted a few times. The chain joins TRBV7-2 to TRBJ2-5; maybe TRBD2 (5 bases). The germline gives CDR1 SGHTA, CDR2 FQGNSA. This CDR3 is 17 amino acids long. The V gene lost 5 bases and the J gene lost 1 base, with 20 bases spanning the gap. The CDR3: CASSRRAFWASQETQYF. CDR3 nucleotide sequence: TGTGCCAGCAGCCGGCGGGCCTTTTGGGCTAGCCAAGAGACCCAGTACTTC.

V and J are TRBV12-3 or TRBV12-4 and TRBJ2-3; 9 nucleotides align to TRBD1. V lost 4 bases, J lost 8 bases, and 7 bases stayed unmatched. This CDR3 has 14 residues. The DNA for the CDR3 is TGTGCCAGCAGTTCAGGGACAGGGATTGTTACGCAGTATTTT. Translated: CASSSGTGIVTQYF.

The V gene is TRBV11-2, the J gene TRBJ2-5; 9 nucleotides agree with TRBD2. The CDR3 loop spans 15 amino acids. CDR1 is SGHAT, CDR2 FQNNGV, per germline. With V trimmed by 6 bases and J by 2 bases, 7 bases remained unmatched. The CDR3 nucleotides read TGTGCCAGCAGGGGTGGGCTAGCGGGACAAGAGACCCAGTACTTC. This translates into CASRGGLAGQETQYF.

CDR3 residues: CSGWDRGGSEAFF. CDR3 bases: TGCAGCGGTTGGGACAGGGGAGGCTCTGAAGCTTTCTTT. The rearrangement links TRBV29-1 to TRBJ1-1; 10 bases map to TRBD1. Germline CDR1 SQVTM, CDR2 ANQGSEA. The CDR3 consists of 13 residues. J gave up 6 bases and V 7 bases, and 8 bases lay outside the gene matches.

This clonotype was seen only a few times. The CDR3 DNA is TGTGCCAGCAGCCCCACAAAAACAAAAGCTAACTATGGCTACACCTTC. This encodes CASSPTKTKANYGYTF. The V and J genes are TRBV12-3 or TRBV12-4 and TRBJ1-2; no firm D call. The CDR3 loop spans 16 amino acids. V was clipped by 6 bases and J by 0 bases, with 17 bases between them.

This clonotype was observed a few times. The V call is TRBV14, the J call TRBJ1-6, with 8 positions matching TRBD1. CDR1 is SGHDN, CDR2 FVKESK, per germline. The CDR3 length is 15 residues. With 5 bases clipped from V and 9 bases from J, the junction kept 9 bases outside the gene matches. CDR3 in amino acids: CASSGQGSYGSPLHF. In DNA, the CDR3 is TGTGCCAGCAGCGGACAGGGATCTTATGGTTCACCCCTCCACTTT.

The gene calls are TRBV7-9 and TRBJ2-1; a weak D match, TRBD2 (7 bases). There are 16 residues in the CDR3. Germline V gives CDR1 SEHNR, CDR2 FQNEAQ (reference sequence). Trimming shortened V by 3 bases and J by 5 bases, and 17 bases separated the two germline ends. CDR3 loop: CASSFARGGPHNEQFF. The DNA of the CDR3 is TGTGCCAGCAGCTTTGCGCGCGGGGGCCCACACAATGAGCAGTTCTTC.

The genes are TRBV12-3 or TRBV12-4 and TRBJ2-3, with TRBD1 matching 7 bases. J was trimmed by 4 bases and V by 6 bases; bases with no gene match: 7. The CDR3 runs to 14 residues. The CDR3 here is CASSTRGGADTQYF. The DNA of the CDR3 is TGTGCCAGCAGCACTAGAGGGGGCGCAGATACGCAGTATTTT.

A few counts support this clonotype. This chain connects TRBV4-1 to TRBJ1-2; the D is unclear. The CDR3 covers 14 residues. Deletions cut 1 base from V and 8 bases from J, with 14 bases between. CDR1 and CDR2 from the germline V gene are MGHRA and YSYEKL. The CDR3, as DNA: TGCGCCAGCAGCCAAGCATCCCCCGGTGGAGGCTACACCTTC. This codes for CASSQASPGGGYTF.

The V call is TRBV4-2, the J call TRBJ2-2; 11 positions agree with TRBD2. The V segment lost 1 base and the J segment 3 bases; nucleotides outside the gene matches: 10. Germline V lookup: CDR1 LGHNA, CDR2 YNFKEQ. CDR3 length: 19 residues. The CDR3 protein is CASSQVLSGGAWDTGELFF. In nucleotides, the CDR3 is TGTGCCAGCAGCCAAGTTCTTAGCGGGGGGGCCTGGGACACCGGGGAGCTGTTTTTT.